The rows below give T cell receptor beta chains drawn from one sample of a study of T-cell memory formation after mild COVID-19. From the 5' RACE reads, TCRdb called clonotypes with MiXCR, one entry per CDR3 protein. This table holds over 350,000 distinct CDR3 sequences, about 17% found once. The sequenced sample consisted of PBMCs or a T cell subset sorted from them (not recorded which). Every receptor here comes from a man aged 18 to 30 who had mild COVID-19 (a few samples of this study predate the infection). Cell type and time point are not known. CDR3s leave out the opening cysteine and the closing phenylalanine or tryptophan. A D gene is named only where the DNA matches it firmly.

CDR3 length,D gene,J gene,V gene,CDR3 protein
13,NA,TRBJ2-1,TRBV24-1,ATSDFRHPYNEQF
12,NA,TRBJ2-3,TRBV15,ATSKRGTGDTQY
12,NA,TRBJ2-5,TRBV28,ASSLYEQGKTQY
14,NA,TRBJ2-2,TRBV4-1,ASSGIAAGNTGELF
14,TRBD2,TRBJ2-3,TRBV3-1,ASSQVGGGAVDTQY
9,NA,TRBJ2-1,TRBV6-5,ASSQGGEQF
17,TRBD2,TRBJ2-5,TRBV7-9,ASSLALGTSGSFTETQY
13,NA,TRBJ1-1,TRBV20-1,SARGTAGVWTEAF
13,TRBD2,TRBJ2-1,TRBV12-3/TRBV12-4,AILKAGGLDNEQF
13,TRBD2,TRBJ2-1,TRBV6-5,ASRTTSGGADEQF
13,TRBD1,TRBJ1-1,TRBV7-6,ASSLGTEMNTEAF
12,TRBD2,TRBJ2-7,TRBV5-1,ASRGPAGVEEQY
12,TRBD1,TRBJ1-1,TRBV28,ASSGGQMNTEAF
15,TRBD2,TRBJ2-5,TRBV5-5,ASSPWTSGGAGETQY
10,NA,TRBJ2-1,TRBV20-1,SASRLRGHLF
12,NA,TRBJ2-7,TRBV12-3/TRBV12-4,ASRADRYSYEQY
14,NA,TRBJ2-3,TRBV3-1,ASSQELLLPTDTQY
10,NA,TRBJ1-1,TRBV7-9,ASSLADGITF
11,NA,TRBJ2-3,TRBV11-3,ASSPRESDTQY
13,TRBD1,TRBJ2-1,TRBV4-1,ASSQGTGDQRSQF
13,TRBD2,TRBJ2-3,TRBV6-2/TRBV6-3,ASSYSAGGSDTQY
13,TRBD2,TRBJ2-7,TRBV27,ASSTPPGRVAEQY
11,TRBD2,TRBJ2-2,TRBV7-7,ASMTSNTGELF
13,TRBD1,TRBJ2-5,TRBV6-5,ASSYTTGGEETQY
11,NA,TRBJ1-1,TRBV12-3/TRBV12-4,ASSSSVNTEAF
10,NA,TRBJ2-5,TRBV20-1,SYRGAGETQY
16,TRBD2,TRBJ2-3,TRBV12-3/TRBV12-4,ASTFSGGVPYYTDTQY
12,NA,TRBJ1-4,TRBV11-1,ASSYGRVNEKLF
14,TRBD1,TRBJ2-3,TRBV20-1,SATAGTGGDTDTQY
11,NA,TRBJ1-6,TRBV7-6,ASSDGGNSPLH
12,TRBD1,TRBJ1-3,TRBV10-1,ASSPDRGGNTIY
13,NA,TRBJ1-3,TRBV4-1,ASSQFGGSGNTIY
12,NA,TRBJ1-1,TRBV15,ATITTGLNTEAF
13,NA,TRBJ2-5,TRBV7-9,ASTPLADLQETQY
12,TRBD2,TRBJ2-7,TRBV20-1,SATGLAGGYEQY
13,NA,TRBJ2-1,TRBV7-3,ASSPLATTYNEQF
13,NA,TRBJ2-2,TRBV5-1,ASSLLGGDTGELF